The 18 T cell receptor beta chains below all came from one sample that was sequenced in a study of glioma-infiltrating T cells. Amplification of TCR alpha and beta CDR3 regions from RNA used iRepertoire nested multiplex PCR. TCRdb reprocessed the multiplex PCR reads with MiXCR, giving one entry per CDR3 protein. The sample shows more than 1,000 distinct CDR3 sequences, 25% to 30% of them seen only once. Sequencing was carried out using glioma tissue, nonneoplastic brain tissue, or PBMCs (not recorded which). The receptor source for this set is a human donor with low-grade glioma or glioblastoma, undergoing nonglioma brain surgery, or in good health (not recorded which).

As for this clonotype: Because the library targeted alpha chains, this beta chain is an off-target read whose size means little. The gene calls are TRBV28 and TRBJ1-2, with a tentative D call TRBD1 (5 bases). The CDR3 has 16 amino acids. The V end lost 2 bases, the J end lost 3 bases, and 16 bases lay between the germline ends. CDR1 is MDHEN and CDR2 is SYDVKM in the germline V gene. CDR3: CASSLAGTRGDYGYTF. The CDR3 nucleotides read TGTGCCAGCAGTTTAGCCGGGACCCGGGGGGACTATGGCTACACCTTC.

This clonotype was observed a few times. With the library built for alpha chains, this beta chain is off target and its frequency is not meaningful. This sequence joins TRBV20-1 and TRBJ2-5; TRBD1 or TRBD2 may be the D gene (6 bases each). The CDR3 runs 15 residues. Germline CDR1 is DFQATT and CDR2 is SNEGSKA (reference sequence). The V end was cut by 5 bases, the J end by 2 bases, with 18 bases between. DNA for the CDR3: TGCAGTGCTCAGAGGGGGGCTAGCGAGCAAGAGACCCAGTACTTC. It yields the protein CSAQRGASEQETQYF.

Details on this clonotype: This beta chain represents an off-target read in a library built for alpha chains; its size is of limited meaning. The V call is TRBV20-1, the J call TRBJ1-1; D not resolved. Trimming removed 6 bases from V and 0 bases from J, with 23 bases in between. The CDR3 covers 17 residues. CDR1 DFQATT and CDR2 SNEGSKA come from the germline V gene (reference sequence). In DNA form, the CDR3 reads TGCAGTGCCGCTCATAGTCCCGGCCGTCTTTTGAACACTGAAGCTTTCTTT. Protein product: CSAAHSPGRLLNTEAFF.

With regard to this clonotype: This beta chain is a stray sequence in a library constructed for alpha chains; its clone size is not meaningful. The V call is TRBV10-3, the J call TRBJ1-5; D is unresolved. In germline, CDR1 is ENHRY, CDR2 SYGVKD. This CDR3 is 13 amino acids long. V lost 0 bases and J 4 bases, leaving 4 bases between the germline ends. The CDR3 nucleotides read TGTGCCATCAGTGAGTCTCAGAATCAGCCCCAGCATTTT. Its protein product is CAISESQNQPQHF.

Details on this clonotype: A library prepared for alpha chains yielded this beta chain as an off-target read; its size is of little meaning. V usage is TRBV20-1 and J usage is TRBJ1-2; TRBD1 aligns across 7 bases. Germline V lookup: CDR1 DFQATT, CDR2 SNEGSKA (reference sequence). This CDR3 is built from 13 residues. Losses at the gene ends were 6 bases for V and 6 bases for J; bases not matched to a gene: 10. CDR3 region: CSALGQVFDGYTF. The DNA of the CDR3 is TGCAGTGCCCTTGGACAGGTTTTTGATGGCTACACCTTC.

This clonotype is judged large. Within a library made for alpha chains, this beta chain is off target, and its count is uninformative. The chain has TRBV7-8 and TRBJ2-1; 8 nucleotides align to TRBD2. This CDR3 comprises 13 residues. Germline V gene sequence: CDR1 SGHVS, CDR2 FQNEAQ. J lost 6 bases, V lost 3 bases, and 1 base had no gene match. The CDR3 is CASSFGTSNEQFF. The CDR3 DNA reads as TGTGCCAGCAGCTTCGGGACTAGCAATGAGCAGTTCTTC.

A remark on this clonotype: This beta chain is an off-target read within a library intended for alpha chains, so its frequency means little. CDR3 sequence (DNA): TGCAGTGCTAGAGAGGGCGGAAACAATGAGCAGTTCTTC. Protein product: CSAREGGNNEQFF. The V call is TRBV20-1, the J call TRBJ2-1; D unclear. The V gene lost 0 bases and the J gene lost 5 bases, with 8 bases spanning the gap. This CDR3 contains 13 residues. Germline V gene data show CDR1 as DFQATT and CDR2 as SNEGSKA (reference sequence).

Comment on this clonotype: Relative to the germline gene, one junction end is altered; a read error may explain this. Because this beta chain is a stray read in a library intended to capture alpha chains, its abundance should not be given much weight. The chain recombines TRBV6-2 or TRBV6-3 with TRBJ1-1; 7 bases are shared with TRBD1. The CDR3 is 16 residues long. Germline CDR1 MNHEY, CDR2 SVGEGT. The CDR3 sequence: CASSPKTGQSNTKAFF. DNA for the CDR3: TGTGCCAGCAGTCCTAAAACGGGACAGTCGAACACTAAAGCTTTCTTT.

Details on this clonotype: This beta chain is a stray sequence in a library constructed for alpha chains; its clone size is not meaningful. The V call is TRBV28, the J call TRBJ1-2, with D possibly TRBD1 on 5 matching bases. Germline V gene data show CDR1 as MDHEN and CDR2 as SYDVKM. The V and J ends lost 2 bases and 2 bases respectively, with 9 bases between them. The CDR3 length is 14 residues. CDR3 amino acids: CASSLIGGNYGYTF. CDR3 DNA: TGTGCCAGCAGTTTAATTGGGGGGAACTATGGCTACACCTTC.

This clonotype was seen only a few times. A single base separates this from a much larger clone, so it may be a read error. The CDR3 does not close with the conserved phenylalanine or tryptophan, likely indicating a read error. Found in a library prepared for alpha chains, this beta chain is an off-target read, and its abundance has little meaning. The chain uses TRBV6-1 and TRBJ1-1; no clear D. The CDR3 loop spans 11 amino acids. Germline V CDR1 and CDR2: MNHNS, SASEGT. Trimming cost V 8 bases and J 6 bases, with 10 bases left between them. CDR3 amino acids: CASRLVAEAFL. In DNA form, the CDR3 reads TGTGCCAGCCGCCTCGTGGCTGAAGCTTTCCTT.

Only a few counts were recorded for this clonotype. In a library made to pick up alpha chains, this beta chain is a stray read with a size that means little. The chain couples TRBV27 to TRBJ2-5, with TRBD2 identical over 9 bases. The germline V gene has CDR1 MNHEY and CDR2 SMNVEV (reference sequence). This CDR3 spans 14 amino acids. V lost 2 bases and J lost 4; bases outside the gene matches: 2. The CDR3 DNA reads TGTGCCAGCAGTTTAGCGGGAGGGACAGAGACCCAGTACTTC. Protein product: CASSLAGGTETQYF.

Details on this clonotype: With the library built for alpha chains, this beta chain is off target and its frequency is not meaningful. This chain links TRBV27 with TRBJ1-5; the D gene is possibly TRBD1 (5 bases). The V gene's germline CDR1 is MNHEY and CDR2 SMNVEV (reference sequence). This CDR3 contains 14 residues. The V end was cut by 9 bases, the J end by 4 bases, with 16 bases between. The CDR3 nucleotides are TGTGCCAGTGGGATCCGTACAGGAAATCAGCCCCAGCATTTT. The encoded protein is CASGIRTGNQPQHF.

Note on this clonotype: This beta chain was picked up by a library intended for alpha chains and is off target, so its count carries little meaning. The V call is TRBV27, the J call TRBJ2-5, with D perhaps TRBD2 (6 bases). Germline V CDR1 and CDR2: MNHEY, SMNVEV (reference sequence). V was trimmed by 5 bases and J by 2 bases, leaving 12 bases between them. This CDR3 is 14 amino acids long. Here the CDR3 reads CASSPDYPQETQYF. Written as DNA, the CDR3 is TGTGCCAGCAGTCCGGACTACCCACAAGAGACCCAGTACTTC.

In this sample, this clonotype is large. Little can be read into the size of this beta chain, an off-target read in a library designed for alpha chains. The chain joins TRBV6-1 to TRBJ1-5, with 7 bases lining up with TRBD1. The V gene's germline CDR1 is MNHNS and CDR2 SASEGT. CDR3 size: 14 residues. With 5 bases clipped from V and 4 bases from J, the junction kept 5 bases outside the gene matches. The CDR3 DNA reads TGTGCCAGCAGTTCGGGACAGAGAAATCAGCCCCAGCATTTT. It specifies CASSSGQRNQPQHF.

This clonotype was seen a handful of times. A library prepared for alpha chains yielded this beta chain as an off-target read; its size is of little meaning. This chain joins TRBV20-1 and TRBJ2-1; 13 positions match TRBD2. V lost 4 bases to trimming and J lost 7 bases; unmatched junction nucleotides: 10. The CDR3 runs 16 residues. Germline-derived CDR1 and CDR2 are DFQATT and SNEGSKA (reference sequence). Here the CDR3 DNA reads TGCAGTGCTACAGGGACTAGCGGGACCCCTGGGAATGAGCAGTTCTTC. Encoded protein: CSATGTSGTPGNEQFF.

Details on this clonotype: This beta chain is off target for a library built for alpha chains, so its abundance means little. This rearrangement joins TRBV25-1 to TRBJ1-2; tentative D call: TRBD1 (5 bases). This CDR3 has 17 residues. In germline, CDR1 is MGHDK, CDR2 SYGVNS. Trimming shortened V by 1 base and J by 4 bases, and 19 bases separated the two germline ends. This chain's CDR3 is CASSESLLRDGGYGYTF. CDR3 sequence (DNA): TGTGCCAGCAGTGAATCCCTCCTCAGGGACGGCGGCTATGGCTACACCTTC.

As concerns this clonotype: This beta chain is an off-target read within a library intended for alpha chains, so its frequency means little. This chain joins TRBV20-1 and TRBJ2-5; TRBD2 matches 7 bases. CDR1 and CDR2 (germline): DFQATT, SNEGSKA (reference sequence). The trim removed 5 bases at V and 2 bases at J, leaving 8 bases unmatched. This CDR3 contains 14 residues. The CDR3 spells CSASYPSGQETQYF. The CDR3 nucleotides read TGCAGTGCTTCCTACCCTAGCGGACAAGAGACCCAGTACTTC.

By share of the sample, this clonotype is large. This beta chain is a stray read from a library made for alpha chains; its abundance is not meaningful. This sequence joins TRBV20-1 and TRBJ1-5; D not certain. This CDR3 has 15 amino acids. Germline V lookup: CDR1 DFQATT, CDR2 SNEGSKA (reference sequence). Trimming cost V 0 bases and J 1 base, with 10 bases left between them. CDR3 region: CSARDPGLSNQPQHF. Written as DNA, the CDR3 is TGCAGTGCTAGAGATCCAGGACTAAGCAATCAGCCCCAGCATTTT.